What follows are 26 T cell receptor beta chains derived from one specimen sequenced in a study of OX40 agonist ivuxolimab in advanced cancers. The assay was immunoSEQ multiplex PCR, and TCRdb's table has in-frame clones only and misses some. The data show about 77,000 clones, about nine tenths seen once. The source material was CD4+ or CD8+ T cells sorted from blood, sampled in a trial of the OX40 agonist ivuxolimab. These TCRs come from an adult with an advanced solid tumor such as melanoma, head and neck, liver or kidney cancer.

J is TRBJ2-1 and V is TRBV4-3; a possible D gene is TRBD2 (5 bases). V shed 0 bases and J shed 5 bases, with 14 bases lying between them. The CDR3 has 16 residues. Germline CDR1 reads LGHNA; CDR2 reads YSLEER. Here the CDR3 reads CASSQEEAVTHNEQFF. For the CDR3, the DNA is TGCGCCAGCAGCCAAGAGGAAGCGGTCACCCACAATGAGCAGTTCTTC.

The V call is TRBV11-3, the J call TRBJ1-2, with D uncertain. V was cut by 5 bases and J by 13 bases, with 14 bases left in between. Germline assignment: CDR1 SGHNT and CDR2 YENEEA. This CDR3 has 11 amino acids. The chain's CDR3 is CASSPGTPSTF. As DNA, the CDR3 is TGTGCCAGCAGCCCTGGAACCCCATCCACCTTC.

The chain links TRBV5-4 to TRBJ2-5; D unclear. Germline V gene sequence: CDR1 SGHNT, CDR2 YYREEE (reference sequence). V was pared by 1 base and J by 5 bases, with 9 bases between. CDR3 length: 13 residues. CDR3 sequence: CASSLMADETQYF. The CDR3 DNA sequence: TGTGCCAGCAGCTTGATGGCAGATGAGACCCAGTACTTC.

This clone occurred once. J is TRBJ2-2 and V is TRBV11-3, with 10 positions matching TRBD1. Germline CDR1 is SGHNT and CDR2 is YENEEA. V lost 5 bases, J lost 5 bases, and 5 bases stayed unmatched. The length of the CDR3 is 15 residues. The CDR3: CASSMGQGLTGELFF. CDR3 bases: TGTGCCAGCAGCATGGGACAGGGGTTAACCGGGGAGCTGTTTTTT.

The chain links TRBV28 to TRBJ1-3; D is unresolved. Germline V lookup: CDR1 MDHEN, CDR2 SYDVKM. V was trimmed by 6 bases and J by 3 bases, leaving 15 bases between them. The CDR3 covers 15 residues. DNA of the CDR3: TGTGCCAGCAGCCTAAACGTGCTAGGTGGAAACACCATATATTTT. Its translation: CASSLNVLGGNTIYF.

The V and J genes are TRBV5-1 and TRBJ2-7; D uncertain. The V end was cut by 4 bases, the J end by 4 bases, with 9 bases between. Per the germline V gene, CDR1 is SGHRS and CDR2 is YFSETQ. The CDR3 is 12 residues long. The CDR3 reads CASSPGEYEQYF. The CDR3 nucleotides read TGCGCCAGCAGCCCCGGTGAGTACGAGCAGTACTTC.

This chain connects TRBV18 to TRBJ2-1; the match to TRBD2 covers 12 bases. The CDR3 runs 17 residues. V trimming: 3 bases; J trimming: 0 bases; junction bases outside the gene matches: 3. In germline, CDR1 is KGHSH, CDR2 LQKENI. CDR3 in amino acids: CASSPRTSGDSYNEQFF. CDR3 sequence (DNA): TGTGCCAGCTCACCTCGGACTAGCGGGGACTCCTACAATGAGCAGTTCTTC.

With respect to this clone: This sample also contains other DNA sequences that code for the same CDR3. The chain is built from TRBV19 and TRBJ1-2, with a weak D call TRBD1 (5 bases). Germline values: CDR1 LNHDA, CDR2 SQIVND (reference sequence). The V end was cut by 7 bases, the J end by 0 bases, with 12 bases between. The CDR3 is 14 amino acids. CDR3 nucleotides: TGTGCCAGTAATAGGCAGGGAGCTAACTATGGCTACACCTTC. Residues: CASNRQGANYGYTF.

The gene calls are TRBV11-2 and TRBJ2-7; 10 positions match TRBD2. This CDR3 has 17 residues. The germline gives CDR1 SGHAT, CDR2 FQNNGV. V was clipped by 5 bases and J by 3 bases; unmatched bases: 13. CDR3 region: CASSNQIPGTSDYEQYF. The CDR3 DNA follows: TGTGCCAGCAGCAACCAGATCCCCGGGACTAGCGACTACGAGCAGTACTTC.

V gene TRBV30 combines with J gene TRBJ2-1; possible D gene TRBD1, 6 bases. The CDR3 runs 12 residues. Deletions cut 1 base from V and 14 bases from J, with 15 bases between. The germline V gene encodes CDR1 GTSNPN and CDR2 SVGIG (reference sequence). This CDR3 is CAWSEQGFGEFF. The DNA of the CDR3 is TGTGCCTGGAGTGAACAGGGCTTTGGGGAGTTCTTC.

This chain uses TRBV7-9 with TRBJ1-2; D is ambiguous. The germline gives CDR1 SEHNR, CDR2 FQNEAQ (reference sequence). Trimming took off 1 base at V and 6 bases at J, with 15 bases between the two ends. This CDR3 is built from 15 residues. The CDR3, as DNA: TGTGCCAGCAGCTTAGACGGTTGGCAGGCGGATGGCTACACCTTC. Protein product: CASSLDGWQADGYTF.

This CDR3 reads CASSRGGAGDYEQYF. In DNA, the CDR3 is TGCGCCAGCAGCCGCGGCGGAGCGGGGGACTACGAGCAGTACTTC. This sequence joins TRBV4-3 and TRBJ2-7, with 8 bases that match TRBD2. This CDR3 has 15 residues. J was trimmed by 3 bases and V by 4 bases; bases with no gene match: 8. From germline, CDR1 is LGHNA and CDR2 YSLEER.

The genes are TRBV7-3 and TRBJ2-1; a possible D gene is TRBD1 (6 bases). V was pared by 1 base and J by 10 bases, with 11 bases between. CDR1 and CDR2 (germline): SGHTA, FQGTGA. There are 13 residues in the CDR3. CDR3 sequence reads: CASSLRDTWEQFF. The CDR3 coding sequence is TGTGCCAGCAGCTTAAGGGACACCTGGGAGCAGTTCTTC. The full variable domain, in which reference TRBV7-3 and TRBJ2-1 provide the parts outside the CDR3, is GAGVSQTPSNKVTEKGKYVELRCDPISGHTALYWYRQSLGQGPEFLIYFQGTGAADDSGLPNDRFFAVRPEGSVSTLKIQRTERGDSAVYLCASSLRDTWEQFFGPGTRLTVL.

The rearrangement uses TRBV5-6 and TRBJ1-4, with TRBD1 identical over 11 bases. V was pared by 2 bases and J by 2 bases, with 8 bases of the junction left unmatched. The length of the CDR3 is 18 residues. The germline V gene encodes CDR1 SGHDT and CDR2 YYEEEE. CDR3 DNA sequence: TGTGCCAGCAGCTTCGGACAGGGGGCGTTAGGGACTAATGAAAAACTGTTTTTT. As protein: CASSFGQGALGTNEKLFF.

V usage is TRBV19 and J usage is TRBJ2-5; 10 bases fit TRBD2. Germline assignment: CDR1 LNHDA and CDR2 SQIVND (reference sequence). The V segment lost 0 bases and the J segment 4 bases; nucleotides outside the gene matches: 11. This CDR3 is 18 amino acids long. The CDR3 region is CASSIDRLAGEFAETQYF. The CDR3 DNA is TGTGCCAGTAGTATAGATCGGCTAGCGGGAGAGTTTGCAGAGACCCAGTACTTC. Together with reference TRBV19 and TRBJ2-5, the CDR3 gives the full variable domain: DGGITQSPKYLFRKEGQNVTLSCEQNLNHDAMYWYRQDPGQGLRLIYYSQIVNDFQKGDIAEGYSVSREKKESFPLTVTSAQKNPTAFYLCASSIDRLAGEFAETQYFGPGTRLLVL.

The rearrangement joins TRBV2 to TRBJ1-5; no clear D gene. V lost 5 bases, J lost 0 bases, and 8 bases lay in between. CDR1 is SNHLY, CDR2 FYNNEI, per germline. The CDR3 length is 14 residues. Written as DNA, the CDR3 is TGTGCCAGCAGTTGGACGAATAGCAATCAGCCCCAGCATTTT. Its protein is CASSWTNSNQPQHF.

The chain's CDR3 is CASFGQTANYGYTF. Here the CDR3 DNA reads TGTGCCAGCTTTGGACAAACTGCTAACTATGGCTACACCTTC. V gene TRBV6-1 combines with J gene TRBJ1-2; maybe TRBD1 (5 bases). Trimming removed 8 bases from V and 0 bases from J, with 13 bases in between. CDR1 and CDR2 from the germline V gene are MNHNS and SASEGT. The CDR3 has 14 residues.

Worth noting for this clone: The same CDR3 is also encoded by other DNA sequences in this sample. V is TRBV11-3 and J is TRBJ2-5; 7 bases agree with TRBD2. The germline V gene has CDR1 SGHNT and CDR2 YENEEA. V was clipped by 3 bases and J by 2 bases; unmatched bases: 0. This CDR3 region has 13 residues. DNA for the CDR3: TGTGCCAGCAGCTTGGGGGGGCAAGAGACCCAGTACTTC. It translates to CASSLGGQETQYF.

The V call is TRBV2, the J call TRBJ1-2; D unclear. Germline CDR1 reads SNHLY; CDR2 reads FYNNEI. The CDR3 covers 12 residues. Trimming removed 6 bases from V and 8 bases from J, with 13 bases in between. The CDR3 DNA reads TGTGCCAGCAGGGACCAAGTAGGAGGCTACACCTTC. Translating it yields CASRDQVGGYTF. The whole variable domain, remainder taken from reference TRBV2 and TRBJ1-2, is EPEVTQTPSHQVTQMGQEVILRCVPISNHLYFYWYRQILGQKVEFLVSFYNNEISEKSEIFDDQFSVERPDGSNFTLKIRSTKLEDSAMYFCASRDQVGGYTFGSGTRLTVV.

There are a few counts of this clone. This sequence joins TRBV19 and TRBJ2-7; D is perhaps TRBD1 (5 bases). The CDR3 extends over 14 amino acids. V lost 4 bases and J lost 0, with 10 bases in between. CDR1 is LNHDA, CDR2 SQIVND, per germline (reference sequence). The CDR3 loop is CASSSQGNSYEQYF. DNA of the CDR3: TGTGCCAGTAGTAGCCAGGGTAACTCCTACGAGCAGTACTTC.

This clone has a handful of counts. The V and J genes are TRBV30 and TRBJ1-2, with unresolved D. The CDR3 contains 12 residues. V was cut by 4 bases and J by 8 bases, with 14 bases left in between. Germline-derived CDR1 and CDR2 are GTSNPN and SVGIG (reference sequence). CDR3 protein: CAWNQRGEGYTF. The CDR3 coding sequence is TGTGCCTGGAATCAGCGCGGGGAAGGCTACACCTTC. Variable domain in full (rest from reference TRBV30 and TRBJ1-2): SQTIHQWPATLVQPVGSPLSLECTVEGTSNPNLYWYRQAAGRGLQLLFYSVGIGQISSEVPQNLSASRPQDRQFILSSKKLLLSDSGFYLCAWNQRGEGYTFGSGTRLTVV.

CDR3 region: CASSQGQAPYNEQFF. CDR3 nucleotides: TGCGCCAGCAGCCAGGGACAGGCTCCCTACAATGAGCAGTTCTTC. V gene TRBV5-1 combines with J gene TRBJ2-1, with 8 nucleotides matching TRBD1. The V gene's germline CDR1 is SGHRS and CDR2 YFSETQ. The CDR3 is 15 residues long. Trimming took 4 bases from V and 2 from J; bases not matched to a gene: 5.

The table lists this clone with a few counts. The chain combines TRBV9 with TRBJ2-2; 8 bases line up with TRBD2. Germline V gives CDR1 SGDLS, CDR2 YYNGEE. After removal of 1 base from V and 3 bases from J, the junction contained 5 bases not matched to a gene. The CDR3 loop spans 16 amino acids. CDR3 region: CASSVTLGRDTGELFF. Written as DNA, the CDR3 is TGTGCCAGCAGCGTAACCCTCGGGAGGGACACCGGGGAGCTGTTTTTT.

The genes are TRBV28 and TRBJ2-7, with 7 nucleotides matching TRBD2. V trimming: 6 bases; J trimming: 5 bases; junction bases outside the gene matches: 1. The CDR3 covers 11 residues. The germline gives CDR1 MDHEN, CDR2 SYDVKM. This CDR3 reads CASSGLDEQYF. The CDR3 DNA is TGTGCCAGCAGCGGACTAGACGAGCAGTACTTC.

The V and J genes are TRBV19 and TRBJ2-3; maybe TRBD2 (7 bases). Germline V gene data show CDR1 as LNHDA and CDR2 as SQIVND (reference sequence). The length of the CDR3 is 16 residues. The germline V and J ends were trimmed by 5 bases and 0 bases, with 15 bases remaining between them. In DNA form, the CDR3 reads TGTGCCAGTAGTCCAAGGGGGGGTCCAAGCACAGATACGCAGTATTTT. Translation: CASSPRGGPSTDTQYF.

The V and J genes are TRBV9 and TRBJ2-7; D unresolved. CDR1 is SGDLS and CDR2 is YYNGEE in the germline V gene. Trimming pared 4 bases from V and 0 bases from J, leaving 17 bases between. The CDR3 length is 16 residues. The CDR3 DNA reads TGTGCCAGCAGCAAGGAGATGGACGGCCCCTCCTACGAGCAGTACTTC. It is translated as CASSKEMDGPSYEQYF. Full variable domain (rest looked up from reference TRBV9 and TRBJ2-7): DSGVTQTPKHLITATGQRVTLRCSPRSGDLSVYWYQQSLDQGLQFLIQYYNGEERAKGNILERFSAQQFPDLHSELNLSSLELGDSALYFCASSKEMDGPSYEQYFGPGTRLTVT.